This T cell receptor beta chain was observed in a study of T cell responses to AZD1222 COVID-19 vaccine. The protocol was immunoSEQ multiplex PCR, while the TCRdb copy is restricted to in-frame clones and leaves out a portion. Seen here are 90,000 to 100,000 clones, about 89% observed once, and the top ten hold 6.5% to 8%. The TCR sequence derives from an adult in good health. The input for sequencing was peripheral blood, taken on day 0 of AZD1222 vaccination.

This chain's CDR3 is CASSPGTSTYNEQFF. CDR3 in DNA: TGTGCCAGCAGCCCGGGGACTAGCACCTACAATGAGCAGTTCTTC. The chain employs TRBV7-2 and TRBJ2-1, with 9 bases matching TRBD2. Germline trimming cut 5 bases from V and 2 bases from J; bases unmatched to any gene: 4. This CDR3 is 15 amino acids long. The V gene's germline CDR1 is SGHTA and CDR2 FQGNSA.